What follows is one TCR beta chain and its context. Its antigen is unknown. The sample belongs to a study of CD8 T cells in ankylosing spondylitis. TCRdb itself ran the 5' RACE reads through MiXCR, one entry per CDR3 protein. Of around 150,000 distinct CDR3 sequences listed, about a third are singletons. CDR3 length: 16 residues. Losses at the gene ends were 6 bases for V and 9 bases for J; bases not matched to a gene: 13. Study results and limitations: A TCR beta motif made of several highly homologous variants seemed typical of ankylosing spondylitis blood. Enrichment of disease-linked clones was reportedly significant in matched ankylosing spondylitis synovial fluid.

Material: synovial fluid, either unsorted or a sorted T cell fraction (not recorded which). V usage is TRBV12-3 or TRBV12-4 and J usage is TRBJ2-1; 11 bases are shared with TRBD2. The clonotype originates from a male donor with ankylosing spondylitis. CDR3 in DNA: TGTGCCAGCAGGTCTACTAGCGGGAGCAGAATGGGTGAGCAGTTCTTC. It encodes CASRSTSGSRMGEQFF.